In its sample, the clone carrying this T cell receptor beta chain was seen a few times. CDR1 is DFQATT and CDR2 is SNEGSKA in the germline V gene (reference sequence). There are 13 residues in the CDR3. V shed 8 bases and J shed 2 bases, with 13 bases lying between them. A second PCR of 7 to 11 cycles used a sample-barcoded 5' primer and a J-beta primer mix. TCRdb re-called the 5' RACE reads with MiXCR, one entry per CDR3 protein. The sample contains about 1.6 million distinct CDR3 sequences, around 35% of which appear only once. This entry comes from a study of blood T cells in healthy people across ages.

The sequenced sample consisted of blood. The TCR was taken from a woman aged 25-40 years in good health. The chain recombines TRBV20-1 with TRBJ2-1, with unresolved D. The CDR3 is CSPPQGPYNEQFF. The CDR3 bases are TGCAGTCCCCCGCAAGGTCCCTACAATGAGCAGTTCTTC.